The 8 T cell receptor beta chains in this list originate from one sample, sequenced in a study of siplizumab effects on memory and regulatory T cells. Repertoires were generated with immunoSEQ multiplex PCR, while TCRdb's copy carries only in-frame clones and drops some. Counted here are 100,000 or so clones, 93% occurring once; the ten biggest clones make up around 0.29%. Sequences were obtained from CD4+ T cells sorted from blood. All receptors derive from a human donor in good health.

The gene calls are TRBV5-1 and TRBJ1-4, with 9 bases lining up with TRBD1. This CDR3 has 15 amino acids. Germline V CDR1 and CDR2: SGHRS, YFSETQ. J was trimmed by 4 bases and V by 4 bases; bases with no gene match: 5. Here the CDR3 reads CASSQQGAGNEKLFF. The CDR3 bases are TGCGCCAGCAGCCAACAGGGGGCCGGTAATGAAAAACTGTTTTTT. Combining the CDR3 with reference TRBV5-1 and TRBJ1-4 gives the whole variable domain KAGVTQTPRYLIKTRGQQVTLSCSPISGHRSVSWYQQTPGQGLQFLFEYFSETQRNKGNFPGRFSGRQFSNSRSEMNVSTLELGDSALYLCASSQQGAGNEKLFFGSGTQLSVL.

V usage is TRBV18 and J usage is TRBJ1-6; tentative D call: TRBD1 (5 bases). The V end lost 3 bases, the J end lost 3 bases, and 9 bases lay between the germline ends. Germline V CDR1 and CDR2: KGHSH, LQKENI. The CDR3 totals 15 residues. CDR3 in amino acids: CASSPDSHYNSPLHF. The CDR3 DNA follows: TGTGCCAGCTCACCCGACAGTCACTATAATTCACCCCTCCACTTT.

The chain employs TRBV2 and TRBJ2-6; a possible D gene is TRBD1 (5 bases). Between the trimmed V and J ends, which lost 6 bases and 3 bases, there was a span of 18 bases. The CDR3 loop spans 17 amino acids. The germline gives CDR1 SNHLY, CDR2 FYNNEI. The CDR3 loop reads CASSPGHGRIGANVLTF. The CDR3 coding sequence is TGTGCCAGCAGCCCTGGACACGGTCGGATTGGGGCCAACGTCCTGACTTTC.

The chain carries TRBV10-2 and TRBJ2-6, with TRBD1 as a possible D gene (5 bases). V lost 8 bases to trimming and J lost 4 bases, with 12 bases between them. Germline V gene lookup returns CDR1 WSHSY and CDR2 SAAADI. CDR3 length equals 14 residues. CDR3 residues: CASGSGRGANVLTF. CDR3 in DNA: TGCGCCAGCGGATCAGGGCGCGGGGCCAACGTCCTGACTTTC.

V usage is TRBV11-3 and J usage is TRBJ2-7; TRBD1 aligns across 7 bases. Germline V gene lookup returns CDR1 SGHNT and CDR2 YENEEA. J gave up 7 bases and V 1 base, and 10 bases lay outside the gene matches. The CDR3 consists of 15 residues. The CDR3, as DNA: TGTGCCAGCAGCTTAGGAGGGACAGCCTCTCGGGAGCAGTACTTC. It codes for CASSLGGTASREQYF. Full variable domain (remainder filled in from reference TRBV11-3 and TRBJ2-7): EAGVVQSPRYKIIEKKQPVAFWCNPISGHNTLYWYLQNLGQGPELLIRYENEEAVDDSQLPKDRFSAERLKGVDSTLKIQPAELGDSAVYLCASSLGGTASREQYFGPGTRLTVT.

Concerning this clone: Other DNA variants within this sample encode the same CDR3. The chain is built from TRBV11-3 and TRBJ2-7; D is ambiguous. V dropped 5 bases and J dropped 3 bases, with 5 bases sitting between them. This CDR3 is 11 amino acids long. CDR1 and CDR2 from the germline V gene are SGHNT and YENEEA. The CDR3 DNA reads as TGTGCCAGCAGCCTATACTACGAGCAGTACTTC. The encoded protein is CASSLYYEQYF.

The chain has TRBV7-2 and TRBJ1-5; TRBD1 matches at 8 bases. The germline V gene has CDR1 SGHTA and CDR2 FQGNSA. The junction had 4 bases not matched to a gene; V was cut back by 1 base and J by 5 bases. The CDR3 spans 15 residues. The CDR3 here is CASSLVDRGDQPQHF. The CDR3 DNA is TGTGCCAGCAGCTTAGTCGACAGGGGAGATCAGCCCCAGCATTTT.

The chain employs TRBV7-2 and TRBJ2-5; D perhaps matches TRBD1 (6 bases). Germline assignment: CDR1 SGHTA and CDR2 FQGNSA. V lost 2 bases, J lost 3 bases, and 10 bases lay in between. The CDR3 is 14 residues long. CDR3 sequence: CASSLMAGEETQYF. CDR3 sequence (DNA): TGTGCCAGCAGCTTAATGGCAGGGGAAGAGACCCAGTACTTC. Looking up the rest from reference TRBV7-2 and TRBJ2-5 gives the full variable domain: GAGVSQSPSNKVTEKGKDVELRCDPISGHTALYWYRQSLGQGLEFLIYFQGNSAPDKSGLPSDRFSAERTGGSVSTLTIQRTQQEDSAVYLCASSLMAGEETQYFGPGTRLLVL.